Following are 24 T cell receptor beta chains from one sample sequenced in a study of PD-1 blockade in mismatch repair-deficient tumors. The assay was immunoSEQ multiplex PCR, and TCRdb's table has in-frame clones only and misses some. The table has about 120,000 clones, around 80% seen once. Sequences were derived from peripheral blood, sampled 60 weeks after starting pembrolizumab. The receptor set was obtained from an adult with mismatch repair-deficient cancer.

The chain joins TRBV7-9 to TRBJ1-1; tentative D call: TRBD1 (6 bases). This CDR3 has 14 amino acids. Per the germline V gene, CDR1 is SEHNR and CDR2 is FQNEAQ (reference sequence). V shed 5 bases and J shed 1 base, with 11 bases lying between them. The CDR3 DNA follows: TGTGCCAGCAGCCCCAGGACAGCGAACACTGAAGCTTTCTTT. Its translation is CASSPRTANTEAFF.

CDR3 nucleotides: TGTGCCAGTAGTCCTTTTTGGGAGACAAATCAGCCCCAGCATTTT. Its translation is CASSPFWETNQPQHF. The chain carries TRBV19 and TRBJ1-5; D call uncertain. Per the germline V gene, CDR1 is LNHDA and CDR2 is SQIVND (reference sequence). The CDR3 has 15 amino acids. Trimming pared 5 bases from V and 4 bases from J, leaving 15 bases between. Combining the CDR3 with reference TRBV19 and TRBJ1-5 gives the whole variable domain DGGITQSPKYLFRKEGQNVTLSCEQNLNHDAMYWYRQDPGQGLRLIYYSQIVNDFQKGDIAEGYSVSREKKESFPLTVTSAQKNPTAFYLCASSPFWETNQPQHFGDGTRLSIL.

The sample holds a few counts of this clone. The V gene is TRBV5-6, the J gene TRBJ1-5; 8 nucleotides match TRBD1. The CDR3 spans 14 residues. V trimming: 2 bases; J trimming: 6 bases; junction bases outside the gene matches: 4. Germline V gene lookup returns CDR1 SGHDT and CDR2 YYEEEE. The CDR3 is CASSFTGGGQPQHF. Written as DNA, the CDR3 is TGTGCCAGCAGCTTTACAGGGGGAGGTCAGCCCCAGCATTTT.

The chain joins TRBV6-5 to TRBJ2-5, with D uncertain. V dropped 4 bases and J dropped 3 bases, with 3 bases sitting between them. The germline gives CDR1 MNHEY, CDR2 SVGAGI. This CDR3 has 11 residues. CDR3 residues: CASSSEETQYF. The CDR3 nucleotides are TGTGCCAGCAGTTCGGAAGAGACCCAGTACTTC.

The rearrangement uses TRBV5-1 and TRBJ2-7; 7 bases map to TRBD1. V gave up 1 base and J gave up 3 bases; unmatched junction bases: 7. The CDR3 is 15 residues long. Germline V gives CDR1 SGHRS, CDR2 YFSETQ. The CDR3 protein is CASSLRGDSLYEQYF. In DNA, the CDR3 is TGCGCCAGCAGCTTGAGAGGGGACAGTCTCTACGAGCAGTACTTC.

The CDR3 nucleotides are TGTGCCAGCAGCTCCCAGGGCGGCTCTGGCTACACCTTC. Translating gives CASSSQGGSGYTF. This chain connects TRBV7-2 to TRBJ1-2; possibly TRBD1 for D (5 bases). This CDR3 spans 13 amino acids. The V gene lost 4 bases and the J gene lost 7 bases, with 13 bases spanning the gap. Germline CDR1 is SGHTA and CDR2 is FQGNSA.

V gene TRBV5-4 combines with J gene TRBJ2-5; D might be TRBD2 (6 bases). The CDR3 runs 14 residues. CDR1 is SGHNT, CDR2 YYREEE, per germline (reference sequence). Trimming left V 0 bases short and J 4 bases short, with 10 bases between. The CDR3 DNA reads as TGTGCCAGCAGCTTGGAGGGACTGGGAGAGACCCAGTACTTC. This encodes CASSLEGLGETQYF.

The J gene is TRBJ2-7, the V gene TRBV10-3; 8 positions agree with TRBD2. Germline CDR1 is ENHRY and CDR2 is SYGVKD. The CDR3 covers 14 residues. V was pared by 8 bases and J by 1 base, with 7 bases of the junction left unmatched. DNA for the CDR3: TGTGCCATCCGCAGCGGGAGTCAATCCTACGAGCAGTACTTC. It yields the protein CAIRSGSQSYEQYF.

CDR3: CASSLGETASYNEQFF. For the CDR3, the DNA is TGTGCCAGCAGCCTAGGCGAGACGGCCTCCTACAATGAGCAGTTCTTC. The rearrangement uses TRBV7-9 and TRBJ2-1; D is ambiguous. Per germline, CDR1 SEHNR and CDR2 FQNEAQ (reference sequence). The CDR3 is 16 residues long. With 5 bases removed from V and 0 bases from J, the gap between germline ends came to 14 bases.

The chain joins TRBV18 to TRBJ1-1; tentative D call: TRBD1 (6 bases). The CDR3 sequence is 15 residues long. Trimming stripped 0 bases from V and 1 base from J, with 9 bases between. Germline CDR1 reads KGHSH; CDR2 reads LQKENI. The CDR3 region has the DNA TGTGCCAGCTCACCACCCGGGACAACGAACACTGAAGCTTTCTTT. Its protein product is CASSPPGTTNTEAFF. The entire variable domain, with the rest obtained from reference TRBV18 and TRBJ1-1, is as follows: NAGVMQNPRHLVRRRGQEARLRCSPMKGHSHVYWYRQLPEEGLKFMVYLQKENIIDESGMPKERFSAEFPKEGPSILRIQQVVRGDSAAYFCASSPPGTTNTEAFFGQGTRLTVV.

This chain uses TRBV4-3 with TRBJ2-2; 12 bases are shared with TRBD2. Germline lookup yields CDR1 LGHNA and CDR2 YSLEER. Unmatched junction bases numbered 4, after V lost 0 bases and J lost 5 bases. This CDR3 spans 17 amino acids. The chain's CDR3 is CASSQELAGGWTGELFF. The CDR3, as DNA: TGCGCCAGCAGCCAAGAACTAGCGGGAGGTTGGACCGGGGAGCTGTTTTTT.

The CDR3 DNA is TGCAGCGTTGTGGCGGAAGTCCCCTACGAGCAGTACTTC. Translating it yields CSVVAEVPYEQYF. The rearrangement links TRBV29-1 to TRBJ2-7, with unresolved D. This CDR3 is 13 amino acids long. Trimming stripped 4 bases from V and 2 bases from J, with 12 bases between. Germline V gene sequence: CDR1 SQVTM, CDR2 ANQGSEA.

The chain couples TRBV6-1 to TRBJ2-5; perhaps TRBD1 as D (6 bases). The ends were cut back, 5 bases at V and 0 bases at J, with 13 bases in the middle. The CDR3 spans 15 residues. Germline assignment: CDR1 MNHNS and CDR2 SASEGT. The CDR3 spells CASSSRQAHQETQYF. In DNA form, the CDR3 reads TGTGCCAGCAGTTCTCGACAGGCACACCAAGAGACCCAGTACTTC.

V is TRBV29-1 and J is TRBJ2-7; TRBD1 matches at 11 bases. Germline values: CDR1 SQVTM, CDR2 ANQGSEA. V dropped 3 bases and J dropped 2; count of bases not matched to a gene: 3. The CDR3 contains 14 residues. The CDR3, as DNA: TGCAGCGTTGATTGGGACAGGGGGACCTACGAGCAGTACTTC. Encoded protein: CSVDWDRGTYEQYF.

The V call is TRBV11-2, the J call TRBJ2-1; perhaps TRBD2 as D (6 bases). Per germline, CDR1 SGHAT and CDR2 FQNNGV. The V gene lost 5 bases and the J gene lost 7 bases, with 27 bases spanning the gap. The CDR3 sequence is 18 residues long. The CDR3 bases are TGTGCCAGCAGCGAAGGAGGCCGACTAGTTTCACTCTCAAATGAGCAGTTCTTC. Its translation is CASSEGGRLVSLSNEQFF.

The rearrangement uses TRBV14 and TRBJ1-1; D is ambiguous. Trimming shortened V by 4 bases and J by 7 bases, and 10 bases separated the two germline ends. The CDR3 covers 12 residues. From germline, CDR1 is SGHDN and CDR2 FVKESK. The CDR3 DNA reads as TGTGCCAGCAGCCCATTCCAGCGTGAAGCTTTCTTT. Translating it yields CASSPFQREAFF. The variable domain in full, completed from reference TRBV14 and TRBJ1-1, reads EAGVTQFPSHSVIEKGQTVTLRCDPISGHDNLYWYRRVMGKEIKFLLHFVKESKQDESGMPNNRFLAERTGGTYSTLKVQPAELEDSGVYFCASSPFQREAFFGQGTRLTVV.

The J gene is TRBJ1-2, the V gene TRBV6-5; perhaps TRBD1 as D (5 bases). Trimming took 0 bases from V and 0 from J, leaving 8 bases between them. Germline CDR1 MNHEY, CDR2 SVGAGI. There are 15 residues in the CDR3. CDR3 sequence (DNA): TGTGCCAGCAGTTACTCAGGGGAAACTAACTATGGCTACACCTTC. This translates into CASSYSGETNYGYTF.

The rearrangement links TRBV30 to TRBJ1-1; D gene ambiguous. This CDR3 is built from 13 residues. V was cut by 2 bases and J by 0 bases, with 7 bases left in between. Germline CDR1 and CDR2: GTSNPN and SVGIG (reference sequence). In nucleotides, the CDR3 is TGTGCCTGGAGTCTTAAGGTGAACACTGAAGCTTTCTTT. Protein: CAWSLKVNTEAFF.

This clone appeared a single time. CDR3 residues: CASSLEADTQYF. Written as DNA, the CDR3 is TGTGCCAGCAGCTTAGAGGCAGATACGCAGTATTTT. This chain joins TRBV7-2 and TRBJ2-3; D not certain. Germline V lookup: CDR1 SGHTA, CDR2 FQGNSA. With 1 base removed from V and 4 bases from J, the gap between germline ends came to 3 bases. The CDR3 has 12 amino acids.

This clone was seen a single time. The gene calls are TRBV11-3 and TRBJ2-5, with 7 bases that match TRBD2. CDR1 is SGHNT, CDR2 YENEEA, per germline. Unmatched junction bases numbered 12, after V lost 5 bases and J lost 3 bases. The CDR3 totals 16 residues. The CDR3 loop reads CASSRPGAGLKETQYF. The DNA for the CDR3 is TGTGCCAGCAGCCGCCCCGGAGCGGGATTAAAAGAGACCCAGTACTTC.

The CDR3 bases are TGTGCCAGTAGTATAGATCTAGGAGGCTACAATGAGCAGTTCTTC. Amino acid sequence: CASSIDLGGYNEQFF. The rearrangement uses TRBV19 and TRBJ2-1, with a weak D call TRBD2 (5 bases). The germline V and J ends were trimmed by 0 bases and 3 bases, with 9 bases remaining between them. Germline V gene data show CDR1 as LNHDA and CDR2 as SQIVND (reference sequence). The CDR3 length is 15 residues.

This clone was found a few times. The chain carries TRBV7-3 and TRBJ2-3; D might be TRBD1 (6 bases). Germline V gene data show CDR1 as SGHTA and CDR2 as FQGTGA. The V end lost 2 bases, the J end lost 6 bases, and 15 bases lay between the germline ends. The CDR3 extends over 15 amino acids. In DNA, the CDR3 is TGTGCCAGCAGCTTAGGCCCTCAGGGGATGGATACGCAGTATTTT. The encoded protein is CASSLGPQGMDTQYF.

The genes are TRBV18 and TRBJ1-2; a possible D gene is TRBD1 (5 bases). The V and J ends lost 2 bases and 2 bases respectively, with 15 bases between them. This CDR3 spans 16 amino acids. Germline assignment: CDR1 KGHSH and CDR2 LQKENI. Written as DNA, the CDR3 is TGTGCCAGCTCACCAGCACGGGACGGTAAAAACTATGGCTACACCTTC. As protein: CASSPARDGKNYGYTF.

This sequence joins TRBV2 and TRBJ1-1, with TRBD1 identical over 7 bases. The CDR3 is 14 amino acids. V shed 5 bases, J shed 6 bases, and the junction held 9 bases outside the gene matches. Per germline, CDR1 SNHLY and CDR2 FYNNEI. The CDR3 DNA is TGTGCCAGCAGTTTACCCGGGACAGCTGCTGAAGCTTTCTTT. This codes for CASSLPGTAAEAFF.